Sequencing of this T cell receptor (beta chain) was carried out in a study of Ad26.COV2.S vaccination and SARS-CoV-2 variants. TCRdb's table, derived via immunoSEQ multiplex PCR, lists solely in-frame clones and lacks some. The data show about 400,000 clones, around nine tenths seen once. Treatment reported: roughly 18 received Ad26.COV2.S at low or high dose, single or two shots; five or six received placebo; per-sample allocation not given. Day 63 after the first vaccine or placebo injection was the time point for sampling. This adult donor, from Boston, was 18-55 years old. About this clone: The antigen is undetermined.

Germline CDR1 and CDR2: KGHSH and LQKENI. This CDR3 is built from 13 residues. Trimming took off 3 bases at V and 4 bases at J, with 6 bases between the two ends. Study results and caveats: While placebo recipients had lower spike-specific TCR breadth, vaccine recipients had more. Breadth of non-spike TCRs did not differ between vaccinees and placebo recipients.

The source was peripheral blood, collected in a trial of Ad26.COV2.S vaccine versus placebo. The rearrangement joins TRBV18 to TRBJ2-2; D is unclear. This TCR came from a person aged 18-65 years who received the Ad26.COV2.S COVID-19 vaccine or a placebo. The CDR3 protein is CASSPPITGELFF. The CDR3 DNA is TGTGCCAGCTCACCCCCGATCACCGGGGAGCTGTTTTTT.